The 17 T cell receptor beta chains listed next were all sequenced from one sample in a study of cytomegalovirus exposure and HLA in healthy donors. Primers for the PCR totalled 60 Vbeta and 13 Jbeta. Repertoires were generated with immunoSEQ multiplex PCR, while TCRdb's copy carries only in-frame clones and drops some. The repertoire has approximately 110,000 clones, around 80% of them found once; the top ten carry about 5.2%. The material sequenced was PBMCs. Receptors were obtained from a female donor in good health and CMV-seropositive.

This chain connects TRBV27 to TRBJ1-1; tentative D call: TRBD1 (6 bases). CDR1 and CDR2 from the germline V gene are MNHEY and SMNVEV (reference sequence). The CDR3 is 15 amino acids. The V end lost 0 bases, the J end lost 5 bases, and 13 bases lay between the germline ends. CDR3 protein: CASSLSGAVGTEAFF. In DNA, the CDR3 is TGTGCCAGCAGTTTATCGGGGGCAGTAGGTACTGAAGCTTTCTTT.

The chain is built from TRBV19 and TRBJ1-5; no definite D call. This CDR3 comprises 14 residues. V shed 9 bases and J shed 2 bases, with 14 bases lying between them. From germline, CDR1 is LNHDA and CDR2 SQIVND (reference sequence). This CDR3 reads CARFDSCGNQPQHF. DNA of the CDR3: TGTGCCAGATTCGACTCTTGCGGCAATCAGCCCCAGCATTTT.

The chain has TRBV19 and TRBJ2-2, with D possibly matching TRBD2 (5 bases). The CDR3 sequence is 13 residues long. The V gene lost 5 bases and the J gene lost 4 bases, with 8 bases spanning the gap. Germline assignment: CDR1 LNHDA and CDR2 SQIVND (reference sequence). CDR3 nucleotides: TGTGCCAGTAGTCAGGCGGGCACCGGGGAGCTGTTTTTT. This gives the protein CASSQAGTGELFF.

The chain recombines TRBV7-3 with TRBJ2-3; 10 bases map to TRBD2. CDR1 is SGHTA and CDR2 is FQGTGA in the germline V gene. Trimming removed 5 bases from V and 3 bases from J; junction bases left unmatched: 5. CDR3 length equals 15 residues. CDR3 coding DNA: TGTGCCAGCAGCCCTAGCGGGAGTACGACAGATACGCAGTATTTT. It is translated as CASSPSGSTTDTQYF. Complete variable domain (other parts from reference TRBV7-3 and TRBJ2-3): GAGVSQTPSNKVTEKGKYVELRCDPISGHTALYWYRQSLGQGPEFLIYFQGTGAADDSGLPNDRFFAVRPEGSVSTLKIQRTERGDSAVYLCASSPSGSTTDTQYFGPGTRLTVL.

This chain links TRBV30 with TRBJ2-5, with TRBD1 as a possible D gene (6 bases). Germline loops: CDR1 GTSNPN, CDR2 SVGIG (reference sequence). The V end was cut by 2 bases, the J end by 6 bases, with 13 bases between. The CDR3 has 13 amino acids. CDR3 DNA: TGTGCCTGGAGTCCTGGGGGCTTAAAGACCCAGTACTTC. This encodes CAWSPGGLKTQYF.

This clone was detected once. The chain joins TRBV29-1 to TRBJ1-2, with D maybe TRBD1 (5 bases). The CDR3 runs 13 residues. V lost 2 bases to trimming and J lost 5 bases, with 12 bases between them. Germline V gene data show CDR1 as SQVTM and CDR2 as ANQGSEA. In nucleotides, the CDR3 is TGCAGCGTTGAAAGTGGGGCGGTTTATGGCTACACCTTC. Translation gives CSVESGAVYGYTF.

The chain recombines TRBV9 with TRBJ2-3; D may be TRBD1 (6 bases). The V gene's germline CDR1 is SGDLS and CDR2 YYNGEE. This CDR3 has 15 amino acids. Trimming removed 0 bases from V and 0 bases from J, with 8 bases in between. As DNA, the CDR3 is TGTGCCAGCAGCGTAGTAACAGGGAGCACAGATACGCAGTATTTT. Translation: CASSVVTGSTDTQYF.

The V call is TRBV18, the J call TRBJ1-4; D unclear. V was shortened by 5 bases and J by 4 bases, with 8 bases between the two germline ends. This CDR3 has 13 amino acids. The germline V gene has CDR1 KGHSH and CDR2 LQKENI. The CDR3 DNA follows: TGTGCCAGCTCAGCGGGCAATAATGAAAAACTGTTTTTT. Protein product: CASSAGNNEKLFF.

V usage is TRBV5-6 and J usage is TRBJ1-2; D is unresolved. CDR3 length equals 13 residues. Germline values: CDR1 SGHDT, CDR2 YYEEEE. The germline V and J ends were trimmed by 5 bases and 0 bases, with 8 bases remaining between them. The CDR3 sequence: CASSSTANYGYTF. The CDR3 region has the DNA TGTGCCAGCAGTTCTACAGCTAACTATGGCTACACCTTC.

This sequence joins TRBV28 and TRBJ1-5, with D possibly matching TRBD1 (5 bases). The CDR3 has 15 amino acids. CDR1 is MDHEN, CDR2 SYDVKM, per germline. Trimming cost V 3 bases and J 6 bases, with 15 bases left between them. CDR3 residues: CASSLVRQGSQPQHF. The CDR3 region has the DNA TGTGCCAGCAGTTTGGTCCGGCAGGGAAGTCAGCCCCAGCATTTT.

The chain recombines TRBV9 with TRBJ1-6; D gene unclear. The V end lost 0 bases, the J end lost 7 bases, and 14 bases lay between the germline ends. The germline CDR1 and CDR2 sequences are SGDLS and YYNGEE. The CDR3 is 16 amino acids. The CDR3 here is CASSVGGRVGNSPLHF. DNA for the CDR3: TGTGCCAGCAGCGTAGGAGGGCGGGTAGGGAATTCACCCCTCCACTTT. The complete variable domain, with remaining parts taken from reference TRBV9 and TRBJ1-6, reads DSGVTQTPKHLITATGQRVTLRCSPRSGDLSVYWYQQSLDQGLQFLIQYYNGEERAKGNILERFSAQQFPDLHSELNLSSLELGDSALYFCASSVGGRVGNSPLHFGNGTRLTVT.

The genes are TRBV28 and TRBJ2-5, with TRBD1 as a possible D gene (5 bases). V lost 9 bases and J lost 5, with 16 bases in between. The CDR3 runs 13 residues. Germline CDR1 is MDHEN and CDR2 is SYDVKM. The CDR3 nucleotides read TGTGCCAGTTTAAGCCAGGGTTTGGAGACCCAGTACTTC. Residues: CASLSQGLETQYF.

This clone was recorded a few times. The chain employs TRBV11-2 and TRBJ2-7; 12 positions agree with TRBD2. Losses at the gene ends were 5 bases for V and 3 bases for J; bases not matched to a gene: 5. This CDR3 has 15 amino acids. Germline CDR1 and CDR2: SGHAT and FQNNGV. In DNA form, the CDR3 reads TGTGCCAGCAGCCCGACTAGCGGGGGCGTCTACGAGCAGTACTTC. It is translated as CASSPTSGGVYEQYF. Complete variable domain (other parts from reference TRBV11-2 and TRBJ2-7): EAGVAQSPRYKIIEKRQSVAFWCNPISGHATLYWYQQILGQGPKLLIQFQNNGVVDDSQLPKDRFSAERLKGVDSTLKIQPAKLEDSAVYLCASSPTSGGVYEQYFGPGTRLTVT.

The sample holds a few counts of this clone. The chain uses TRBV5-1 and TRBJ2-7; possible D gene TRBD2, 6 bases. Germline V lookup: CDR1 SGHRS, CDR2 YFSETQ. Trimming left V 4 bases short and J 2 bases short, with 16 bases between. The CDR3 has 15 residues. This CDR3 reads CASSLGIAEPYEQYF. The CDR3 region has the DNA TGCGCCAGCAGCCTCGGGATAGCGGAGCCCTACGAGCAGTACTTC.

The rearrangement links TRBV20-1 to TRBJ1-1; possibly TRBD1 for D (5 bases). Trimming left V 6 bases short and J 8 bases short, with 13 bases between. The germline CDR1 and CDR2 sequences are DFQATT and SNEGSKA (reference sequence). This CDR3 has 11 residues. The CDR3 here is CSAPERGEAFF. The CDR3, as DNA: TGCAGTGCCCCGGAAAGGGGCGAAGCTTTCTTT.

The V gene is TRBV6-5, the J gene TRBJ2-7; tentative D call: TRBD1 (6 bases). The CDR3 is 13 amino acids. CDR1 and CDR2 from the germline V gene are MNHEY and SVGAGI. The germline V and J ends were trimmed by 5 bases and 7 bases, with 15 bases remaining between them. The CDR3 region has the DNA TGTGCCAGCAGTCCCTCCGGGACATTAGAGCAGTACTTC. This encodes CASSPSGTLEQYF.

The chain employs TRBV7-2 and TRBJ2-3; D may be TRBD2 (6 bases). The CDR3 consists of 15 residues. The germline V and J ends were trimmed by 2 bases and 5 bases, with 14 bases remaining between them. CDR1 SGHTA and CDR2 FQGNSA come from the germline V gene. DNA for the CDR3: TGTGCCAGCAGCTTATCGACGGCGGGACGAGATACGCAGTATTTT. Its protein product is CASSLSTAGRDTQYF.